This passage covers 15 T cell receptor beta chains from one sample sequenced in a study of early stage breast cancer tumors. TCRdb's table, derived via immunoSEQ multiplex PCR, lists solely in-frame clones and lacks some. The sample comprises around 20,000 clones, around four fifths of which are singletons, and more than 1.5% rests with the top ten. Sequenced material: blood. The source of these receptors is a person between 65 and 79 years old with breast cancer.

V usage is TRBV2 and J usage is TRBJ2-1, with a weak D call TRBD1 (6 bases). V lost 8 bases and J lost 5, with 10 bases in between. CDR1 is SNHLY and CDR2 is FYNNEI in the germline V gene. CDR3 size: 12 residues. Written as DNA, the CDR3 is TGTGCCAGCGAGGACAGAAACAATGAGCAGTTCTTC. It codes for CASEDRNNEQFF.

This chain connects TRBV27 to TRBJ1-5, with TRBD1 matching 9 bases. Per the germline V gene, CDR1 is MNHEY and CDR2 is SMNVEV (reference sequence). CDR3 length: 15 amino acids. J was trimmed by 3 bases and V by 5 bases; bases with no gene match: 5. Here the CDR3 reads CASSGRDRVNQPQHF. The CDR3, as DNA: TGTGCCAGCAGTGGTAGGGACAGGGTCAATCAGCCCCAGCATTTT.

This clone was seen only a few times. CDR3 DNA sequence: TGTGCCAGCAGTACGACAGGGGGCACCACTGAAGCTTTCTTT. It codes for CASSTTGGTTEAFF. The chain uses TRBV7-9 and TRBJ1-1; 10 bases line up with TRBD1. CDR3 length: 14 amino acids. Germline CDR1 and CDR2: SEHNR and FQNEAQ (reference sequence). J gave up 4 bases and V 6 bases, and 5 bases lay outside the gene matches.

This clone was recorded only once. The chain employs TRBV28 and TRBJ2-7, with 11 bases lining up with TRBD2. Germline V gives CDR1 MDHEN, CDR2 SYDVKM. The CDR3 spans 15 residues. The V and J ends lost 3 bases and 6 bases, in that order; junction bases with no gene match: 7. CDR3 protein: CASSFLSSGGREQYF. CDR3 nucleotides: TGTGCCAGCAGTTTCTTGTCTAGCGGGGGGCGCGAGCAGTACTTC.

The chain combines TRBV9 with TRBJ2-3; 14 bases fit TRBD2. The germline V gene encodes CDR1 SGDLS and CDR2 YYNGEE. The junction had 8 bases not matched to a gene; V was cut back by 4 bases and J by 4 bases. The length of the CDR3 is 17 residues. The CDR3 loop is CASSPGLAGAPADTQYF. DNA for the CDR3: TGTGCCAGCAGCCCGGGACTAGCGGGGGCCCCCGCAGATACGCAGTATTTT.

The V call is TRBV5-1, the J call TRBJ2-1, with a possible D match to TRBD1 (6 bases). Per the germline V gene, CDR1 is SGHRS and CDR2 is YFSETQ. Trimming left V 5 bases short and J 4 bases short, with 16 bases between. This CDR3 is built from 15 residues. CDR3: CASSPGQTLYNEQFF. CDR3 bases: TGCGCCAGCAGTCCCGGACAGACTTTGTACAATGAGCAGTTCTTC.

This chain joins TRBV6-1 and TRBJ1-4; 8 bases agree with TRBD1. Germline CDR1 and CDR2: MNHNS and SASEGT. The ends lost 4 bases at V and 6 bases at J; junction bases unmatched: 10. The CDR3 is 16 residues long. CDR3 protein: CASSGARGREYEKLFF. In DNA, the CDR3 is TGTGCCAGCAGTGGGGCCAGGGGGCGTGAATATGAAAAACTGTTTTTT.

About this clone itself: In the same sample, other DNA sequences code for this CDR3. The CDR3 bases are TGTGCCAGCAGCGTAGCACAGGGGGCCGGGGAGCTGTTTTTT. It translates to CASSVAQGAGELFF. The chain uses TRBV9 and TRBJ2-2; 8 bases agree with TRBD1. J gave up 6 bases and V 0 bases, and 1 base lay outside the gene matches. Looked up from germline, CDR1 is SGDLS and CDR2 is YYNGEE. The CDR3 contains 14 residues.

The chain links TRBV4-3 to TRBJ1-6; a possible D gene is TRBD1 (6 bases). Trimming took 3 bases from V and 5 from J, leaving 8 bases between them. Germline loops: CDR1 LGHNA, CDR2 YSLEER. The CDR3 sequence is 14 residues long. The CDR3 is CASSHNRDNSPLHF. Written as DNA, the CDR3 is TGCGCCAGCAGCCATAACAGGGATAATTCACCCCTCCACTTT.

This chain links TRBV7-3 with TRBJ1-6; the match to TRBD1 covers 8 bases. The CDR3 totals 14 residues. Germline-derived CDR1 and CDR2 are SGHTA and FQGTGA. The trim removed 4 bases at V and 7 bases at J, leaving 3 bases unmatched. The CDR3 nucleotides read TGTGCCAGCAGCTCAAGGACAGGGAATTCACCCCTCCACTTT. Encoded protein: CASSSRTGNSPLHF.

CDR3 coding DNA: TGTGCCAGCAGCTTAGGTGGACTCGGCTCCTACGAGCAGTACTTC. Its protein is CASSLGGLGSYEQYF. This chain joins TRBV7-9 and TRBJ2-7, with D possibly TRBD2 on 5 matching bases. The length of the CDR3 is 15 residues. V shed 1 base and J shed 0 bases, with 10 bases lying between them. The germline V gene has CDR1 SEHNR and CDR2 FQNEAQ (reference sequence).

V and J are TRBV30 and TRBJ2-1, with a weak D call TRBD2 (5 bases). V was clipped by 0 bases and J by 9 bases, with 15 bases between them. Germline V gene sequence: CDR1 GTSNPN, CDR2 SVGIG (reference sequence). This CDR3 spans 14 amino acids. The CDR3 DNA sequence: TGTGCCTGGAGTGTACGCCCTAGCCTTGGTGAGCAGTTCTTC. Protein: CAWSVRPSLGEQFF.

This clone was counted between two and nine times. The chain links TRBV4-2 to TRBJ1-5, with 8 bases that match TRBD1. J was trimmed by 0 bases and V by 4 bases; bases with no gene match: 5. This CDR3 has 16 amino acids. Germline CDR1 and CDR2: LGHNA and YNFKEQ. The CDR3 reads CASSRGTGFSNQPQHF. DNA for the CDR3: TGTGCCAGCAGCCGAGGGACAGGTTTTAGCAATCAGCCCCAGCATTTT.

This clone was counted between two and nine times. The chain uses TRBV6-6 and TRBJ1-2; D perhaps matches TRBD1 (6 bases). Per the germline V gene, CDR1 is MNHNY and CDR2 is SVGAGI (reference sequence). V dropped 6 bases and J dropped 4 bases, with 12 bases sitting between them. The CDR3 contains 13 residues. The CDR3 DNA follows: TGTGCCAGCAGCCCGGGACAAACCTATGGCTACACCTTC. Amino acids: CASSPGQTYGYTF.

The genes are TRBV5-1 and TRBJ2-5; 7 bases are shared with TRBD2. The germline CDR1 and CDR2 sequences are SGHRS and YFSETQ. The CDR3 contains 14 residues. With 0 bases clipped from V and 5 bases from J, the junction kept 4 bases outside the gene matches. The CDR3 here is CASSLVGSGETQYF. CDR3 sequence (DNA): TGCGCCAGCAGCTTGGTGGGTAGCGGGGAGACCCAGTACTTC.